The rows below give T cell receptor beta chains drawn from one sample of a study of blood T cells in healthy people across ages. TCRdb passed the 5' RACE reads through MiXCR, listing each CDR3 protein once. The repertoire holds roughly 1.5 million distinct CDR3 sequences, with approximately 42% as singletons. Sequencing was carried out using blood. The receptors were sampled from a woman aged 18-29 years in good health. CDR3s leave out the opening cysteine and the closing phenylalanine or tryptophan. The order of the fields is J gene, V gene, clone size, CDR3 protein. Size values are once, few and many counts, or a class for expanded clones, and some rows have none.

TRBJ2-1 TRBV6-1 - ASSEMGQGNEQF
TRBJ2-7 TRBV11-2 - ASSLELAASGVEQY
TRBJ1-4 TRBV5-1 - ASSSRDTNEKLF
TRBJ1-5 TRBV7-3 - ASSLMADQPQH
TRBJ2-7 TRBV20-1 - SASSPGHNYEQY
TRBJ2-1 TRBV20-1 - SAGPSSFSNEQF
TRBJ2-3 TRBV5-1 - AGKQRLTGWTDTQY
TRBJ2-1 TRBV7-2 - ASSQPWALREASSYNGQF
TRBJ2-3 TRBV5-1 few ASRVTSTDTQY
TRBJ1-1 TRBV6-6 - ASTKDRGPLTEAF
TRBJ1-2 TRBV20-1 - SAPLYGYT
TRBJ1-1 TRBV20-1 - SARDVDRAVNTEAF
TRBJ1-5 TRBV21-1 few ASSSQRQPQH
TRBJ1-5 TRBV4-3 - ASSLSWGPKQPQH
- TRBV11-2 - ARSLTYEQY
TRBJ2-1 TRBV7-2 once ASTMFPYNEQF
TRBJ2-1 TRBV6-1 few ASSLVVRGGVLREQF
TRBJ2-1 TRBV6-2/TRBV6-3 once ASSYAGEEQF
TRBJ2-5 TRBV20-1 few SASKGLAGSIQETQY
TRBJ2-1 TRBV5-1 - ASSLYGGPGNEQF
TRBJ2-3 TRBV12-5 once ASVDTGGKNTDTQY
TRBJ2-1 TRBV9 few ASSPGTSGAPWDYNEQF
TRBJ2-3 TRBV7-2 many ASSTKGITDTQY
TRBJ1-1 TRBV5-5 few ASRTGTGGTEAF
TRBJ2-7 TRBV5-1 - ASSLYPYEQY
TRBJ2-5 TRBV12-3/TRBV12-4 - ASSPGHDLGTQY
TRBJ1-1 TRBV20-1 - SAREGDSRNTEAF
TRBJ1-6 TRBV20-1 many SNRVGNSPLH
TRBJ1-4 TRBV7-6 - ASSSPWGADSTNEKLF
TRBJ1-5 TRBV20-1 - SARGPVHQPQH
TRBJ2-7 TRBV6-7 - ASTPGLVTYEQY
TRBJ1-6 TRBV20-1 - SAPRDRVLGSYNSPLH
TRBJ2-7 TRBV27 - ASGLDSASSYEQY
TRBJ1-1 TRBV28 - ASSLSLGTPPNTEAF
TRBJ2-1 TRBV7-2 - ASRRSGTSGGYAYNEQF
TRBJ1-1 TRBV20-1 few SARVPFGGQYTEAF
TRBJ1-4 TRBV6-5 few ASSSWGPPEEKLF
TRBJ2-2 TRBV9 few ASSPGLAGASTGELF
TRBJ2-4 TRBV13 few ASSLTGPNIQY
TRBJ2-4 TRBV12-3/TRBV12-4 - ASRLSGLAKNIQY
TRBJ1-2 TRBV28 - ASSGRDRSYGYT
TRBJ2-1 TRBV20-1 few SAHRTGAYNEQF